A selection of T cell receptor beta chains follows, all from one sample in a study of patients and donors after allogeneic stem cell transplantation. TCRdb recomputed calls from the RT-PCR reads with MiXCR, one row per CDR3 protein. The sample consists of hundreds of thousands of distinct CDR3 sequences, over 30% of them appearing once. The sample taken for sequencing was blood, either unsorted or a sorted T cell fraction (not recorded which). These receptors all come from a human donor who was either an allogeneic HSCT recipient or a stem cell or donor lymphocyte infusion donor (not recorded which). It is not recorded whose cells these are; they may come from a transplant donor. CDR3s include the opening cysteine and the closing phenylalanine or tryptophan. D genes are given only for firm matches. A row's size may be missing; if present it is once, few, many or a size class.

V gene,J gene,D gene,clone size,CDR3 protein,CDR3 DNA
TRBV12-3/TRBV12-4,TRBJ1-5,TRBD1,few,CASSPGTGSNQPQHF,TGTGCCAGCAGTCCGGGGACAGGTAGCAATCAGCCCCAGCATTTT
TRBV15,TRBJ2-7,NA,NA,CATSRLGKEQYF,TGTGCCACCAGCAGACTTGGAAAGGAGCAGTACTTC
TRBV6-6,TRBJ2-2,TRBD1,NA,CASSYRQGHTGELFF,TGTGCCAGCAGTTATAGACAGGGTCACACCGGGGAGCTGTTTTTT
TRBV4-3,TRBJ2-7,NA,NA,CASSQDRGGSYEQYF,TGCGCCAGCAGCCAAGATAGGGGGGGAAGCTACGAGCAGTACTTC
TRBV20-1,TRBJ1-2,NA,few,CSARIRDLNYGYTF,TGCAGTGCTCGGATCCGGGATCTTAACTATGGCTACACCTTC
TRBV20-1,TRBJ2-4,NA,few,CSASGVVAKNIQYF,TGCAGTGCTAGCGGGGTGGTAGCCAAAAACATTCAGTACTTC
TRBV6-2/TRBV6-3,TRBJ1-5,TRBD1,NA,CASGGPTGDLYSNQPQHF,TGTGCCAGCGGAGGGCCCACAGGGGATCTCTATAGCAATCAGCCCCAGCATTTT
TRBV5-1,TRBJ1-2,NA,NA,CASSLAGQGDGYTF,TGCGCCAGCAGCTTGGCCGGGCAGGGAGATGGCTACACCTTC
TRBV10-3,TRBJ1-1,TRBD1,few,CAISGQGAETEAFF,TGTGCCATCAGTGGGCAGGGGGCTGAGACTGAAGCTTTCTTT
TRBV2,TRBJ2-7,TRBD1,few,CASTGQGAHEQYF,TGTGCCAGCACGGGACAGGGGGCACACGAGCAGTACTTC
TRBV4-2,TRBJ1-2,TRBD1,NA,CAISQQPDRARFGYTF,TGTGCCATCAGCCAACAGCCAGACAGGGCTAGATTTGGCTACACCTTC
TRBV28,TRBJ1-1,NA,NA,CASSFPGIGADTEAFF,TGTGCCAGCAGTTTTCCAGGGATTGGCGCGGACACTGAAGCTTTCTTT
TRBV5-6,TRBJ2-3,NA,NA,CASSLLPGSTDTQYF,TGTGCCAGCAGCTTGTTGCCAGGGAGCACAGATACGCAGTATTTT
TRBV7-9,TRBJ1-2,NA,few,CASSVGSTNGYTF,TGTGCCAGCTCTGTAGGGAGTACGAATGGCTACACCTTC
TRBV30,TRBJ2-6,NA,once,CAWSVLAGANVLTF,TGTGCCTGGAGTGTTTTAGCTGGGGCCAACGTCCTGACTTTC
TRBV5-1,TRBJ1-5,TRBD1,NA,CASSLAGTANQPQHF,TGCGCCAGCAGCTTGGCGGGGACAGCCAATCAGCCCCAGCATTTT
TRBV11-3,TRBJ2-5,NA,NA,CASSLGPRGTQYF,TGTGCCAGCAGCTTGGGTCCACGAGGGACCCAGTACTTC
TRBV4-3,TRBJ2-1,TRBD1,few,CASSQQKGQGVDNEQFF,TGCGCCAGCAGCCAACAAAAGGGGCAGGGGGTGGACAATGAGCAGTTCTTC